This T cell receptor beta chain emerged from a study of blood T cell repertoires in COVID-19. TCRdb's copy holds only in-frame clones and misses some; the assay was immunoSEQ multiplex PCR. This sample yields roughly 290,000 clones, of which roughly 90% are seen a single time; approximately 13% belongs to the top ten. The V and J ends lost 3 bases and 7 bases respectively, with 9 bases between them. Germline values: CDR1 ENHRY, CDR2 SYGVKD. The CDR3 sequence is 12 residues long. The sequenced sample consisted of peripheral blood. The receptor was derived from a woman aged 60-75 years with acute or convalescent COVID-19. This rearrangement joins TRBV10-3 to TRBJ1-2; D not resolved. CDR3 sequence reads: CAISEAQPGYTF. The CDR3 region has the DNA TGTGCCATCAGTGAAGCACAGCCTGGCTACACCTTC.